This record covers a single TCR beta chain. Per the authors' pipeline: Scientists estimated how many nucleated cells there were by amplifying reference gene primers. Data came from immunoSEQ multiplex PCR; TCRdb stores just in-frame clones and leaves some out. That table is the source of V, J and clone size, and D and trimming were worked out from the DNA. The data contain about 270,000 clones, approximately 90% of them singletons. This specimen belongs to a study of blood T cell repertoires in COVID-19. About the study: Samples of COVID-19 (acute and convalescent) were obtained from the United States, Italy and Spain.

Germline V lookup: CDR1 SNHLY, CDR2 FYNNEI. The germline V and J ends were trimmed by 10 bases and 0 bases, with 14 bases remaining between them. The CDR3 loop spans 14 amino acids. The study assigned cohorts using participant-reported clinical history. This chain links TRBV2 with TRBJ2-3, with no clear D. Source material: PBMCs or T cells enriched from blood (not recorded which). This TCR derives from a woman between 25 and 40 years old with acute COVID-19. The CDR3 coding sequence is TGTGCCATATCCGCGTTTTCTAGCACAGATACGCAGTATTTT. This sequence encodes CAISAFSSTDTQYF.